This entry describes one T cell receptor (beta chain). Its antigen is unidentified. This CDR3 has 16 residues. The germline V gene encodes CDR1 SGHRS and CDR2 YFSETQ. Between the trimmed V and J ends, which lost 0 bases and 7 bases, there was a span of 16 bases. The entry originates in a study of shared clonotypes between healthy human individuals. Whole-study findings and limits: Generally, naive subsets (rather than memory subsets) showed larger estimated richness. It was expected that sequencing depth would affect clonotype sharing among donors.

It was across several immunoSEQ plates that each subset's genomic DNA was evenly split. This table comes from immunoSEQ multiplex PCR, and its TCRdb copy is limited to in-frame clones, with some not included. The sample lists some 1,600,000 clones; 95% to 99% were seen once. This TCR was recovered from a man aged 25 to 45 in good health. Sequences were obtained from naive CD4+ T cells sorted from blood. Subset of the sample: CD45RA+ positively selected. V is TRBV5-1 and J is TRBJ1-4; a possible D gene is TRBD1 (5 bases). CDR3 DNA sequence: TGCGCCAGCAGCTTGGAGTTAACAGTTGGGGGTGAAAAACTGTTTTTT. This encodes CASSLELTVGGEKLFF.